The clone carrying this T cell receptor (beta chain) is labeled medium-sized. What it binds is not known. This entry belongs to a study of T and B cells in COVID-19 patients. Background on the study: Recovered patients mostly had mild to moderate COVID-19 managed as outpatients. The study's findings and limits: Patients with COVID-19 reportedly showed strongly skewed T cell receptor beta variable and joining gene usage. Highly clonal in active COVID-19, TRB repertoires exceeded healthy-donor diversity and richness at recovery.

Multiplex PCR with BIOMED2 TRB-A/B primer pools amplified TRB rearrangements. Each CDR3 protein gets one entry after TCRdb re-called the multiplex PCR reads with MiXCR. The sample yields 3,800 or so distinct CDR3 sequences, approximately 20% seen once. Each TRB amplification used about 250-550 ng of genomic DNA from blood. Trimming cost V 5 bases and J 6 bases; bases outside gene matches: 6. CDR3 size: 13 residues. In germline, CDR1 is SGHDT, CDR2 YYEEEE. V usage is TRBV5-6 and J usage is TRBJ2-7; TRBD1 matches at 9 bases. The sequence was obtained from a human donor with active COVID-19. The material sequenced was blood. The CDR3 nucleotides read TGTGCCAGCAGGCGAACAGGGGGCCTCGAGCAGTACTTC. This gives the protein CASRRTGGLEQYF.